This entry concerns a single T cell receptor (beta chain). Antigen: not known. The data were taken from a study of T cell responses to AZD1222 COVID-19 vaccine. On the study more broadly: Pooling of second doses given at about 4 or about 12 weeks was done. Broader study findings: Spike-specific TCR depth and breadth grew after two AZD1222 doses. Baseline testing showed seropositivity in only a handful of AZD1222 recipients.

Repertoires were generated with immunoSEQ multiplex PCR, while TCRdb's copy carries only in-frame clones and drops some. The sample lists 110,000 to 150,000 clones; roughly 92% were seen once. The TCR was taken from an adult in good health. The sequenced sample was peripheral blood, obtained on day 0 of AZD1222 vaccination.

CDR3 residues: CASSLVGANQPQHF. The CDR3 coding sequence is TGTGCCAGCAGCTTAGTCGGCGCCAATCAGCCCCAGCATTTT. This chain uses TRBV7-2 with TRBJ1-5; D gene uncertain. The V gene lost 1 base and the J gene lost 3 bases, with 7 bases spanning the gap. The germline V gene encodes CDR1 SGHTA and CDR2 FQGNSA. This CDR3 is built from 14 residues.